The 2 T cell receptor beta chains presented below share a single source sample, sequenced in a study of shared clonotypes between healthy human individuals. TCRdb's table, derived via immunoSEQ multiplex PCR, lists solely in-frame clones and lacks some. The profile shows about 730,000 clones, 55% to 80% of them singletons. The specimen was memory CD4+ T cells sorted from blood. The subset denotes: CD45RA-negative fraction. Receptors originate from a woman in her twenties or thirties in good health.

The genes are TRBV21-1 and TRBJ2-5; the D call of TRBD2 is as the table states it, not checked on the DNA. TRBV21-1 is noted as a pseudogene. CDR3 length: 17 amino acids. The CDR3 protein is CASIGTSGRGWQETQYF. DNA for the CDR3: TGTGCCAGCATCGGGACTAGCGGGAGGGGGTGGCAAGAGACCCAGTACTTC.

The genes are TRBV6-1 and TRBJ1-5; no definite D call. Germline CDR1 MNHNS, CDR2 SASEGT. Deletions cut 0 bases from V and 6 bases from J, with 9 bases between. This CDR3 spans 14 amino acids. The CDR3 DNA reads TGTGCCAGCAGTGAAGCTACAAGTTTTCAGCCCCAGCATTTT. The encoded protein is CASSEATSFQPQHF.